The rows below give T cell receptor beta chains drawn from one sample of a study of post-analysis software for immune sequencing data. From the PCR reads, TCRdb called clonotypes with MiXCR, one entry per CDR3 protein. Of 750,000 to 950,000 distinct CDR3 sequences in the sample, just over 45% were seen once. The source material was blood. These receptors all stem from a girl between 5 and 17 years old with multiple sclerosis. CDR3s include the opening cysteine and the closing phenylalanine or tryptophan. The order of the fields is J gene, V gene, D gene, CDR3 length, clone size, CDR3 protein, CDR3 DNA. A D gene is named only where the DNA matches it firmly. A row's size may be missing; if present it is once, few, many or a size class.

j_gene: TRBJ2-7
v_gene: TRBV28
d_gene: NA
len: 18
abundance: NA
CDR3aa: CATNSVSPDALFPYEQYF
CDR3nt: TGTGCCACCAACTCAGTGAGCCCCGATGCCCTGTTCCCCTACGAGCAGTACTTC

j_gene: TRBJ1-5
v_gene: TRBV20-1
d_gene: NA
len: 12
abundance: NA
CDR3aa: CSAQDRYQPQHF
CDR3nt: TGCAGTGCTCAGGACAGATATCAGCCCCAGCATTTT

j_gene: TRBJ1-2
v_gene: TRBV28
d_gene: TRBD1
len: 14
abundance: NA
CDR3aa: CASSLEGALYGYTF
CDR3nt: TGTGCCAGCAGTTTAGAGGGGGCGCTTTATGGCTACACCTTC

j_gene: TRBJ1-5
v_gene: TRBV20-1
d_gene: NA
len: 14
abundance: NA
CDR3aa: CSARVEGMRQPQHF
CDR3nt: TGCAGTGCTAGGGTTGAGGGGATGAGACAGCCCCAGCATTTT

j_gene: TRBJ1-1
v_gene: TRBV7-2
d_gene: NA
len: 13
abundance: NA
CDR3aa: CASTIGWNTEAFF
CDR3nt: TGTGCCAGCACTATCGGATGGAACACTGAAGCTTTCTTT

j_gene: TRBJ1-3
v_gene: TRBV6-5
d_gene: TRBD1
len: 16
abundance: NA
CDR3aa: CASSPHDRGEGNTIYF
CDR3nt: TGTGCCAGCAGCCCCCACGACAGGGGCGAAGGAAACACCATATATTTT

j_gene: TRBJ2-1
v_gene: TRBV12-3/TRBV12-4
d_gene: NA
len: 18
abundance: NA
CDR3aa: CASSLVGSGDHSYNEQFF
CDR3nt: TGTGCCAGCAGTTTAGTAGGTTCAGGCGACCACTCCTACAATGAGCAGTTCTTC

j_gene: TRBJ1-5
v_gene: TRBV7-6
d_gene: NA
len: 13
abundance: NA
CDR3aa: CASSLSANQPQHF
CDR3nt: TGTGCCAGCAGCTTAAGTGCAAATCAGCCCCAGCATTTT

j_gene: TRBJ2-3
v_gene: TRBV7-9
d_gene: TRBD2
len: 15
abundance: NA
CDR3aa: CASSSSWGGTDTQYF
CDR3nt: TGTGCCAGCAGCTCCTCGTGGGGAGGGACAGATACGCAGTATTTT

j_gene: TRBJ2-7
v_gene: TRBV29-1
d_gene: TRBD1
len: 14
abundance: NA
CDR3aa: CSVEGGTDYYEQYF
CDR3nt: TGCAGCGTTGAAGGGGGGACAGATTACTACGAGCAGTACTTC

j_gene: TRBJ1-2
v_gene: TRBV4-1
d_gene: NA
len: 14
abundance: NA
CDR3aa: CASSQEPVDYGYTF
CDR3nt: TGCGCCAGCAGCCAAGAGCCGGTGGACTATGGCTACACCTTC

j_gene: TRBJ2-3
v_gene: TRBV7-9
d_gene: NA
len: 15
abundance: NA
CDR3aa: CASSGVPGWTNTQYF
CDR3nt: TGTGCCAGCAGCGGCGTACCGGGGTGGACAAATACGCAGTATTTT

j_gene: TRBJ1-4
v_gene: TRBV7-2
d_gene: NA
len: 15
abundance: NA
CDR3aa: CASSLSGQRNEKLFF
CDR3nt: TGTGCCAGCAGCTTATCAGGACAGAGGAATGAAAAACTGTTTTTT

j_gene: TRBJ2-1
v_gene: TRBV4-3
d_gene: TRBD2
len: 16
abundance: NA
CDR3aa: CASSHYLAGGYNEQFF
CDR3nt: TGCGCCAGCAGCCACTATCTAGCGGGAGGGTACAATGAGCAGTTCTTC

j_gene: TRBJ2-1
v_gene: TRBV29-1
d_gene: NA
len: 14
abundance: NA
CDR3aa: CSVEMAEEYNEQFF
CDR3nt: TGCAGCGTTGAAATGGCGGAAGAGTACAATGAGCAGTTCTTC

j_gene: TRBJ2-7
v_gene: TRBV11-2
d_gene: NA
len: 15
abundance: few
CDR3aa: CASSSPGLDAYEQYF
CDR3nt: TGTGCCAGCAGCTCCCCGGGCCTTGACGCCTACGAGCAGTACTTC

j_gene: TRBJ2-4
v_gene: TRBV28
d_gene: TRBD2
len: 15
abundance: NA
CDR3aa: CASSLPGGWSGGQYF
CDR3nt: TGTGCCAGCAGTTTACCGGGAGGCTGGTCGGGGGGTCAGTACTTC

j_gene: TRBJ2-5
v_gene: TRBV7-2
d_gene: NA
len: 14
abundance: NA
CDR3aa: CATSRLGAGETQYF
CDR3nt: TGTGCCACTTCACGCCTGGGGGCCGGAGAGACCCAGTACTTC

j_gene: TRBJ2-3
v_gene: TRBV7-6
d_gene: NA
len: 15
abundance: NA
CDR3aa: CASSLEGTPKVTQYF
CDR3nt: TGTGCCAGCAGCTTAGAGGGGACCCCTAAGGTCACGCAGTATTTT

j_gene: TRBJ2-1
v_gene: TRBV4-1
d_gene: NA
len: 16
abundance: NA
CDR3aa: CASSQAGRSPYNEQFF
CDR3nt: TGCGCCAGCAGCCAAGCGGGGCGATCCCCCTACAATGAGCAGTTCTTC

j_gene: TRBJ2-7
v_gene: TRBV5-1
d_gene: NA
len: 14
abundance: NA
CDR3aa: CASSLNSDSYEQYF
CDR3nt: TGCGCCAGCAGCTTGAACAGTGATTCCTACGAGCAGTACTTC

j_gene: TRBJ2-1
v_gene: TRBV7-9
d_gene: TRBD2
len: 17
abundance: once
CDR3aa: CASRYSLGTSGRNEQFF
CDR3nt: TGTGCCAGCAGGTACTCCCTCGGGACTAGCGGGAGGAATGAGCAGTTCTTC

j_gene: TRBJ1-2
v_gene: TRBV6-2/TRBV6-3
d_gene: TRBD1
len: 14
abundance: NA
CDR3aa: CASSYPGQGGGYTF
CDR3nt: TGTGCCAGCAGTTACCCGGGACAGGGAGGTGGCTACACCTTC

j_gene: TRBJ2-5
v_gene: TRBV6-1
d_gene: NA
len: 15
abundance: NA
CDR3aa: CAGSEQRGRRETQYF
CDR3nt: TGTGCCGGCAGTGAACAAAGGGGGAGGCGAGAGACCCAGTACTTC

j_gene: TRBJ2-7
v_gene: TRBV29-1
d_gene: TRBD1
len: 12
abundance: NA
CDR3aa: CSVRTGPHEQYF
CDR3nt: TGCAGCGTTCGGACAGGGCCCCACGAGCAGTACTTC

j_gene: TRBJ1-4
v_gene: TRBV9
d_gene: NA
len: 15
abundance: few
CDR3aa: CASSVQGTTNEKLFF
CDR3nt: TGTGCCAGCAGCGTACAGGGGACTACAAATGAAAAACTGTTTTTT

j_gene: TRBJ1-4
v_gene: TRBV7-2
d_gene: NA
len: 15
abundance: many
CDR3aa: CASSARGRHNEKLFF
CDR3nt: TGTGCCAGCAGCGCCAGGGGTAGGCATAATGAAAAACTGTTTTTT